This record looks at one T cell receptor beta chain sequence and its context. Antigen: not known. These data come from a study of T cells expressing NK-cell markers. In the study overall: It was sorted CD3+CD56-NKG2C+, CD3+CD56+NKG2C- and CD3+CD56+NKG2C+ T cells that provided the TCR beta repertoires. Within the sequenced cohort of eight donors, seven exhibited HCMV seropositivity and one was seronegative.

Study results and limitations: Four donors' CD3+CD56-NKG2C+ cells were dominated by the same clonotypes. NKG2C+ dominant clonotypes from roughly 6 donors made up about 1.0-8% of CD8+ T cells.

Germline assignment: CDR1 SGHVS and CDR2 FQNEAQ. The CDR3 is made up of 14 amino acids. TCRdb processed the 5' RACE reads again and assigns one entry to each CDR3 protein, with no DNA. The sample includes about 160,000 distinct CDR3 sequences. The receptor's source is a man aged 18-70 years in good health. The rearrangement uses TRBV7-8 and TRBJ2-5; the TRBD1 assignment by TCRdb is unverifiable without DNA. Specimen: blood T cells: a sorted CD56 or NKG2C T cell subset, CD4+ or CD8+ T cells, or bulk PBMC T cells (not recorded which). This CDR3 is CASSTPIDVETQYF.